This T cell receptor beta chain was retrieved from a study of blood T cell repertoires in COVID-19. This CDR3 is built from 17 residues. The ends lost 4 bases at V and 4 bases at J; junction bases unmatched: 13. Germline V gene lookup returns CDR1 SEHNR and CDR2 FQNEAQ (reference sequence). Sequenced by immunoSEQ multiplex PCR; TCRdb stores in-frame clones only, minus some. The sample gives over 150,000 clones, roughly 80% of which show up once; around 3.7% is in the top ten. Sequencing input: PBMCs or T cells enriched from blood (not recorded which). The sequence was collected from an older woman who had recovered from COVID-19. V gene TRBV7-9 combines with J gene TRBJ1-1; 9 positions agree with TRBD1. The CDR3 is CASSSDPGTGSFTEAFF. The DNA for the CDR3 is TGTGCCAGCAGCTCAGACCCCGGGACAGGGAGTTTCACTGAAGCTTTCTTT.